These 14 T cell receptor beta chains were sequenced from one sample in a study of shared clonotypes between healthy human individuals. Data came from immunoSEQ multiplex PCR; TCRdb stores just in-frame clones and leaves some out. This table holds some 680,000 clones, less than 80% found once. The sequenced material came from memory CD4+ T cells sorted from blood. Specified subset: CD45RA-negative fraction. Receptors originate from a woman aged 30 to 39 in good health.

This clone was seen just once. The chain links TRBV7-2 to TRBJ2-7, with a possible D match to TRBD2 (6 bases). The CDR3 totals 15 residues. Germline V gene lookup returns CDR1 SGHTA and CDR2 FQGNSA. The V end was cut by 0 bases, the J end by 6 bases, with 15 bases between. For the CDR3, the DNA is TGTGCCAGCAGCTTAGCCTTATTTGGAGGGGTCGAGCAGTACTTC. Protein sequence: CASSLALFGGVEQYF. The full variable domain, its missing parts supplied by reference TRBV7-2 and TRBJ2-7, is GAGVSQSPSNKVTEKGKDVELRCDPISGHTALYWYRQSLGQGLEFLIYFQGNSAPDKSGLPSDRFSAERTGGSVSTLTIQRTQQEDSAVYLCASSLALFGGVEQYFGPGTRLTVT.

The chain employs TRBV30 and TRBJ1-5, with D tentatively TRBD1 (6 bases). CDR1 and CDR2 from the germline V gene are GTSNPN and SVGIG (reference sequence). This CDR3 is 13 amino acids long. Trimming shortened V by 2 bases and J by 7 bases, and 12 bases separated the two germline ends. CDR3 residues: CAWSRGDGQPQHF. The CDR3 DNA reads TGTGCCTGGAGTAGGGGGGACGGGCAGCCCCAGCATTTT.

J is TRBJ2-7 and V is TRBV28, with 7 bases identical to TRBD1. The CDR3 is made up of 15 amino acids. The trim removed 6 bases at V and 0 bases at J, leaving 8 bases unmatched. In germline, CDR1 is MDHEN, CDR2 SYDVKM. This CDR3 reads CASRLSGTVSYEQYF. CDR3 in DNA: TGTGCCAGCAGGCTCTCCGGGACAGTCTCCTACGAGCAGTACTTC.

The chain has TRBV5-1 and TRBJ2-1; the D gene is possibly TRBD2 (6 bases). V was clipped by 4 bases and J by 0 bases, with 11 bases between them. The CDR3 is 15 amino acids. The V gene's germline CDR1 is SGHRS and CDR2 YFSETQ. CDR3 sequence: CASSPDYPSYNEQFF. The DNA of the CDR3 is TGCGCCAGCAGCCCGGACTACCCCTCCTACAATGAGCAGTTCTTC. Supplemented by reference TRBV5-1 and TRBJ2-1, the full variable domain reads KAGVTQTPRYLIKTRGQQVTLSCSPISGHRSVSWYQQTPGQGLQFLFEYFSETQRNKGNFPGRFSGRQFSNSRSEMNVSTLELGDSALYLCASSPDYPSYNEQFFGPGTRLTVL.

This clone was seen a handful of times. This sequence joins TRBV21-1 and TRBJ2-3; the table calls TRBD2, which could not be checked here. TRBV21-1 is labeled a pseudogene. This CDR3 has 18 amino acids. The CDR3 bases are TGTGCCAGCAGCAACATAAGGGGGCGGGAGGAGAACACAGATACGCAGTATTTT. It is translated as CASSNIRGREENTDTQYF.

The rearrangement joins TRBV6-1 to TRBJ1-3; tentatively, D is TRBD1 (6 bases). The CDR3 has 17 amino acids. Germline V lookup: CDR1 MNHNS, CDR2 SASEGT. Trimming stripped 0 bases from V and 2 bases from J, with 14 bases between. DNA of the CDR3: TGTGCCAGCAGTGAAGCGCATGGGGGGGCTACTGGAAACACCATATATTTT. Protein product: CASSEAHGGATGNTIYF.

Of note for this clone: This CDR3 is also generated by other DNA sequences in the sample. The V call is TRBV27, the J call TRBJ1-1; TRBD1 is a possible D gene (6 bases). Germline V CDR1 and CDR2: MNHEY, SMNVEV (reference sequence). There are 14 residues in the CDR3. Between the trimmed V and J ends, which lost 3 bases and 1 base, there was a span of 9 bases. In DNA form, the CDR3 reads TGTGCCAGCAGTTTGTTGGGACAGAACACTGAAGCTTTCTTT. Translating it yields CASSLLGQNTEAFF.

The chain joins TRBV21-1 to TRBJ1-1; the table's TRBD1 call for D was not verified on the DNA. TRBV21-1 is noted as a pseudogene. The CDR3 totals 19 residues. The CDR3 region has the DNA TGTGCCAGCAGCTCATTAAAGGGGCACCTTTCGCCCGCGGACACTGAAGCTTTCTTT. Translated, it gives CASSSLKGHLSPADTEAFF.

For this clone: The same CDR3 arises from other DNA sequences in this sample as well. The V call is TRBV12-5, the J call TRBJ2-3; D is unresolved. V was clipped by 1 base and J by 6 bases, with 2 bases between them. Germline-derived CDR1 and CDR2 are LGHNT and FRNRAP. The CDR3 sequence is 11 residues long. CDR3 sequence (DNA): TGTGCTAGTGGTTTGGGGGATACGCAGTATTTT. Amino acid sequence: CASGLGDTQYF.

The rearrangement uses TRBV27 and TRBJ1-4, with TRBD1 identical over 7 bases. CDR3 length: 16 amino acids. The germline CDR1 and CDR2 sequences are MNHEY and SMNVEV (reference sequence). V lost 3 bases and J lost 2; bases outside the gene matches: 6. The DNA of the CDR3 is TGTGCCAGCAGTTTTTGGAGGGGGCGGACTAATGAAAAACTGTTTTTT. Translating gives CASSFWRGRTNEKLFF.

The J gene is TRBJ1-5, the V gene TRBV10-3, with D uncertain. CDR3 length: 15 residues. Looked up from germline, CDR1 is ENHRY and CDR2 is SYGVKD. V lost 2 bases, J lost 4 bases, and 12 bases lay in between. CDR3 in amino acids: CAISEGGQKNQPQHF. The CDR3 bases are TGTGCCATCAGTGAGGGCGGGCAGAAGAATCAGCCCCAGCATTTT.

J is TRBJ1-2 and V is TRBV6-1; TRBD1 agrees at 7 bases. The CDR3 has 19 residues. The germline V gene has CDR1 MNHNS and CDR2 SASEGT. The J segment lost 0 bases and the V segment lost 3 bases, leaving 16 bases of the junction unmatched. CDR3: CASSEMYGQANPTNYGYTF. The CDR3 nucleotides are TGTGCCAGCAGTGAGATGTATGGACAGGCTAACCCAACTAACTATGGCTACACCTTC.

The CDR3 sequence: CASSPLDITYEQYF. DNA of the CDR3: TGTGCCAGCAGCCCATTGGACATCACCTACGAGCAGTACTTC. J is TRBJ2-7 and V is TRBV5-5; possible D gene TRBD1, 5 bases. CDR3 size: 14 residues. In germline, CDR1 is SGHKS, CDR2 YYEKEE (reference sequence). With 4 bases removed from V and 2 bases from J, the gap between germline ends came to 13 bases.

A single count supports this clone. The chain couples TRBV18 to TRBJ1-3; D is unclear. V lost 3 bases and J lost 2, with 8 bases in between. The CDR3 runs to 14 residues. Germline V gives CDR1 KGHSH, CDR2 LQKENI. The CDR3 nucleotides read TGTGCCAGCTCACCCGAAAGTACTGGAAACACCATATATTTT. Translating it yields CASSPESTGNTIYF.